This record looks at one T cell receptor (beta chain) sequence and its context. As yet, its antigen is unknown. This entry is derived from a study of T cell responses to AZD1222 COVID-19 vaccine. Study summary: Investigators merged groups given second doses at roughly 4 or roughly 12 weeks.

TCRdb keeps only in-frame clones here, not all; method: immunoSEQ multiplex PCR. The data show approximately 110,000 clones, with just over 85% seen just once and approximately 7.6% held by the top ten. The CDR3 has 14 amino acids. Trimming removed 1 base at V and 6 bases at J, with 13 bases between. Germline CDR1 reads SGHRS; CDR2 reads YFSETQ. Whole-study findings and limits: Nearly half of unique spike-specific TCRs reportedly avoided B.1.351 and B.1.1.7 mutated regions. All repertoire sampling was performed exclusively after the peak T cell response.

This material consisted of peripheral blood, taken on day 0 of AZD1222 vaccination. The rearrangement joins TRBV5-1 to TRBJ1-1, with D possibly matching TRBD1 (5 bases). This TCR was sampled from an adult in good health. The CDR3 sequence: CASSLWTKSSEAFF. CDR3 nucleotides: TGCGCCAGCAGCTTGTGGACAAAATCATCTGAAGCTTTCTTT.